These 2 T cell receptor beta chains originate from one sample sequenced in a study of blood T cells in healthy people across ages. With a J-beta primer mix and a sample-barcoded 5' primer, a second PCR ran roughly 7 to 11 cycles. TCRdb re-analysed the 5' RACE reads in MiXCR, keeping a single row per CDR3 protein. The sample carries about 1.4 million distinct CDR3 sequences, 59% recorded once. Material for sequencing was blood. The receptors were sampled from a man between 18 and 35 years old in good health.

This clonotype came up a few times. The J gene is TRBJ1-2, the V gene TRBV7-2, with TRBD1 as a possible D gene (5 bases). V was cut by 5 bases and J by 6 bases, with 13 bases left in between. This CDR3 region has 13 residues. Germline V gene lookup returns CDR1 SGHTA and CDR2 FQGNSA. The CDR3 bases are TGTGCCAGCAGCCTCATGGGGGGGGATGGCTACACCTTC. It codes for CASSLMGGDGYTF.

This clonotype was seen more than once but under ten times. This chain uses TRBV24-1 with TRBJ1-1, with 7 bases matching TRBD1. The CDR3 is made up of 13 amino acids. J was trimmed by 5 bases and V by 12 bases; bases with no gene match: 11. Germline V lookup: CDR1 KGHDR, CDR2 SFDVKD. The CDR3 DNA sequence: TGTGCCTCCGAAGGGACAGCTCAAACTGAAGCTTTCTTT. Protein product: CASEGTAQTEAFF.